The 20 T cell receptor beta chains given below trace back to one sample, sequenced in a study of blood T cell repertoires in COVID-19. Generated by immunoSEQ multiplex PCR, the TCRdb table keeps only in-frame clones and is missing some. The table lists approximately 270,000 clones, around 86% of them singletons. Material for sequencing was peripheral blood. The receptors were gathered from a man aged 50-59 years with acute or convalescent COVID-19.

The chain combines TRBV10-3 with TRBJ2-3, with D possibly TRBD2 on 5 matching bases. Germline-derived CDR1 and CDR2 are ENHRY and SYGVKD. The CDR3 totals 13 residues. The germline V and J ends were trimmed by 3 bases and 6 bases, with 10 bases remaining between them. CDR3 residues: CAISDGPGDTQYF. The CDR3 nucleotides read TGTGCCATCAGTGATGGCCCGGGGGATACGCAGTATTTT.

This sequence joins TRBV9 and TRBJ1-3, with 11 bases lining up with TRBD1. Germline V gene sequence: CDR1 SGDLS, CDR2 YYNGEE. J was trimmed by 3 bases and V by 2 bases; bases with no gene match: 4. The CDR3 runs to 16 residues. The CDR3: CASSVGQGAGGNTIYF. The CDR3 nucleotides read TGTGCCAGCAGCGTCGGACAGGGGGCGGGTGGAAACACCATATATTTT. Supplemented by reference TRBV9 and TRBJ1-3, the full variable domain reads DSGVTQTPKHLITATGQRVTLRCSPRSGDLSVYWYQQSLDQGLQFLIQYYNGEERAKGNILERFSAQQFPDLHSELNLSSLELGDSALYFCASSVGQGAGGNTIYFGEGSWLTVV.

The chain carries TRBV5-1 and TRBJ2-7; tentative D call: TRBD1 (5 bases). CDR3 length: 14 amino acids. Germline lookup yields CDR1 SGHRS and CDR2 YFSETQ. V shed 0 bases and J shed 3 bases, with 10 bases lying between them. The CDR3 loop is CASSLEQEYYEQYF. The CDR3 bases are TGCGCCAGCAGCTTGGAACAGGAGTACTACGAGCAGTACTTC.

The J gene is TRBJ1-6, the V gene TRBV11-3; D possibly corresponds to TRBD1 (5 bases). This CDR3 contains 14 residues. Trimming pared 0 bases from V and 9 bases from J, leaving 9 bases between. Germline CDR1 is SGHNT and CDR2 is YENEEA. CDR3 amino acids: CASSLEGPGSPLHF. The CDR3 nucleotides are TGTGCCAGCAGCTTAGAGGGGCCAGGTTCACCCCTCCACTTT.

The V call is TRBV28, the J call TRBJ1-6, with D unresolved. Germline V gene sequence: CDR1 MDHEN, CDR2 SYDVKM. The CDR3 is made up of 15 amino acids. Trimming removed 8 bases at V and 0 bases at J, with 11 bases between. The CDR3 is CASSTMSSYNSPLHF. In DNA form, the CDR3 reads TGTGCCAGCTCCACCATGAGCTCCTATAATTCACCCCTCCACTTT.

The chain links TRBV7-9 to TRBJ1-1; D not certain. Trimming pared 1 base from V and 3 bases from J, leaving 9 bases between. From germline, CDR1 is SEHNR and CDR2 FQNEAQ (reference sequence). The CDR3 loop spans 14 amino acids. CDR3 nucleotide sequence: TGTGCCAGCAGCTTAGGACACGGGGACACTGAAGCTTTCTTT. This gives the protein CASSLGHGDTEAFF.

The genes are TRBV19 and TRBJ2-1, with 11 bases lining up with TRBD2. V gave up 5 bases and J gave up 4 bases; unmatched junction bases: 4. Germline values: CDR1 LNHDA, CDR2 SQIVND (reference sequence). The CDR3 is 15 amino acids. Written as DNA, the CDR3 is TGTGCCAGTAGTGTCGGGACTAGCGGTTACAATGAGCAGTTCTTC. Translation gives CASSVGTSGYNEQFF.

On this clone: Additional DNA sequences in this sample encode the identical CDR3. J is TRBJ2-7 and V is TRBV11-2; D may be TRBD1 (7 bases). The CDR3 is made up of 11 amino acids. From germline, CDR1 is SGHAT and CDR2 FQNNGV. V lost 4 bases and J lost 7, with 8 bases in between. This chain's CDR3 is CASSSGGEQYF. For the CDR3, the DNA is TGTGCCAGCAGCTCAGGGGGGGAGCAGTACTTC.

The chain employs TRBV7-9 and TRBJ1-2; D possibly corresponds to TRBD1 (6 bases). CDR3 length: 14 residues. Trimming removed 7 bases from V and 0 bases from J, with 12 bases in between. The germline gives CDR1 SEHNR, CDR2 FQNEAQ (reference sequence). CDR3 in amino acids: CASNPQGSNYGYTF. CDR3 sequence (DNA): TGTGCCAGCAACCCACAGGGTTCTAACTATGGCTACACCTTC.

The chain couples TRBV9 to TRBJ1-1; the D is unclear. The CDR3 runs 15 residues. The V gene lost 2 bases and the J gene lost 5 bases, with 16 bases spanning the gap. Germline V CDR1 and CDR2: SGDLS, YYNGEE. CDR3: CASSVDGRYRTEAFF. DNA of the CDR3: TGTGCCAGCAGCGTCGATGGGAGGTATCGGACTGAAGCTTTCTTT.

The chain has TRBV7-3 and TRBJ1-6, with 11 positions matching TRBD1. CDR3 size: 15 residues. In germline, CDR1 is SGHTA, CDR2 FQGTGA. The junction had 10 bases not matched to a gene; V was cut back by 4 bases and J by 14 bases. The CDR3 bases are TGTGCCAGCAGCTACTCCGCCGGACAGGGGGCCGCCCTCCACTTT. Residues: CASSYSAGQGAALHF.

The V gene is TRBV20-1, the J gene TRBJ1-4, with D unresolved. CDR3 length: 13 residues. Germline V gives CDR1 DFQATT, CDR2 SNEGSKA (reference sequence). Trimming took off 3 bases at V and 8 bases at J, with 13 bases between the two ends. The CDR3 coding sequence is TGCAGTGCTAGTGGAGGGCGGACCGAAAAACTGTTTTTT. It is translated as CSASGGRTEKLFF.

This chain joins TRBV16 and TRBJ2-2; D remains ambiguous. The V gene's germline CDR1 is KGHSY and CDR2 FQNENV. V was cut by 0 bases and J by 5 bases, with 7 bases left in between. The CDR3 is made up of 14 amino acids. CDR3 coding DNA: TGTGCCAGCAGCCAATCTGGAGCGACCGGGGAGCTGTTTTTT. This sequence encodes CASSQSGATGELFF.

V usage is TRBV24-1 and J usage is TRBJ2-3; 8 nucleotides line up with TRBD2. Germline CDR1 and CDR2: KGHDR and SFDVKD. The V gene end was trimmed by 12 bases and the J gene end by 3 bases; junction bases not matched to a gene: 1. This CDR3 contains 11 residues. CDR3 coding DNA: TGTGCCTGCGGGGGGACAGATACGCAGTATTTT. Protein: CACGGTDTQYF.

The V and J genes are TRBV12-5 and TRBJ2-7, with D possibly matching TRBD1 (5 bases). This CDR3 is built from 13 residues. The germline V gene has CDR1 LGHNT and CDR2 FRNRAP. The ends were cut back, 1 base at V and 2 bases at J, with 6 bases in the middle. The CDR3 nucleotides are TGTGCTAGTGGTTTGGGACAGACCTACGAGCAGTACTTC. Protein product: CASGLGQTYEQYF.

The CDR3 is CATSSSGSGNTGELFF. In nucleotides, the CDR3 is TGTGCCACCAGTTCTTCCGGTAGCGGAAACACCGGGGAGCTGTTTTTT. The chain combines TRBV24-1 with TRBJ2-2; D possibly corresponds to TRBD2 (6 bases). Trimming removed 6 bases at V and 2 bases at J, with 15 bases between. Germline V gene lookup returns CDR1 KGHDR and CDR2 SFDVKD. This CDR3 spans 16 amino acids.

A word on this clone: This CDR3 is also generated by other DNA sequences in the sample. This chain joins TRBV19 and TRBJ2-5; TRBD2 agrees at 13 bases. This CDR3 is 17 amino acids long. CDR1 LNHDA and CDR2 SQIVND come from the germline V gene (reference sequence). Trimming at V came to 0 bases and at J to 1 base, leaving 2 bases not matched to a gene. The CDR3 sequence is CASSIDRLAGGQETQYF. The CDR3 region has the DNA TGTGCCAGTAGTATAGATCGACTAGCGGGGGGCCAAGAGACCCAGTACTTC.

To note about this clone: The identical CDR3 is also encoded by other nucleotide sequences in the sample. J is TRBJ1-2 and V is TRBV30; 7 bases map to TRBD1. The CDR3 is 12 residues long. The V segment lost 4 bases and the J segment 4 bases; nucleotides outside the gene matches: 3. CDR1 is GTSNPN and CDR2 is SVGIG in the germline V gene (reference sequence). Here the CDR3 reads CAWTRDSYGYTF. CDR3 bases: TGTGCCTGGACCCGGGACAGCTATGGCTACACCTTC.

This chain connects TRBV7-9 to TRBJ1-1; D perhaps matches TRBD1 (5 bases). There are 13 residues in the CDR3. Germline CDR1 reads SEHNR; CDR2 reads FQNEAQ (reference sequence). CDR3 protein: CAIGRGTHTEAFF. Written as DNA, the CDR3 is TGTGCTATCGGTCGGGGGACGCACACTGAAGCTTTCTTT. Filled out from reference TRBV7-9 and TRBJ1-1, the complete variable domain reads DTGVSQNPRHKITKRGQNVTFRCDPISEHNRLYWYRQTLGQGPEFLTYFQNEAQLEKSRLLSDRFSAERPKGSFSTLEIQRTEQGDSAMYLCAIGRGTHTEAFFGQGTRLTVV.

The rearrangement uses TRBV30 and TRBJ2-5, with 7 bases lining up with TRBD1. The CDR3 sequence is 16 residues long. V was clipped by 3 bases and J by 2 bases; unmatched bases: 12. The V gene's germline CDR1 is GTSNPN and CDR2 SVGIG (reference sequence). Written as DNA, the CDR3 is TGTGCCTGGAGCTCCTGGCAGGGGGTAGGGCAAGAGACCCAGTACTTC. Its protein is CAWSSWQGVGQETQYF.